This is a list of T cell receptor beta chains from one sample in a study of cytomegalovirus exposure and HLA in healthy donors. Measured with immunoSEQ multiplex PCR; TCRdb has only the in-frame clones, and not every one. The table shows 170,000 or so clones, with about three quarters occurring only once. The source material was PBMCs. The receptors here all came from a woman between 45 and 65 years old in good health and CMV-seropositive. Both conserved end residues are part of each CDR3. Each record gives: V gene, clone size, J gene, D gene, CDR3 protein, CDR3 DNA. The D gene is left open where the match is weak. Clone size appears in some rows only: once, few, many, or a class for an expanded clone.

>TRBV11-2|few|TRBJ2-6|TRBD2
CASSLGGRGRAGANVLTF
TGTGCCAGCAGCTTAGGAGGAAGAGGGAGGGCTGGGGCCAACGTCCTGACTTTC
>TRBV28|-|TRBJ1-2|TRBD1
CASSYRAGGLISGYTF
TGTGCCAGCTCCTACAGGGCAGGGGGTCTCATCTCTGGCTACACCTTC
>TRBV7-9|-|TRBJ1-2|-
CGVDPRLGPTF
TGTGGCGTGGACCCAAGACTAGGACCCACCTTC
>TRBV5-8|-|TRBJ2-3|-
CASSPWAGGTDTQYF
TGTGCCAGCAGCCCGTGGGCAGGGGGCACAGATACGCAGTATTTT
>TRBV9|-|TRBJ1-3|TRBD1
CASSFGQGAGGNTIYF
TGTGCCAGCAGCTTCGGACAGGGGGCAGGGGGAAACACCATATATTTT
>TRBV11-3|-|TRBJ1-1|-
CASSSSTGVATEAFF
TGTGCCAGCAGCTCCTCCACCGGGGTTGCCACTGAAGCTTTCTTT
>TRBV6-1|few|TRBJ1-1|-
CASSVEGVSTEAFF
TGTGCCAGCAGTGTAGAAGGGGTGAGCACTGAAGCTTTCTTT
>TRBV28|-|TRBJ1-2|-
CASSSHGRRNYGYTF
TGTGCCAGCAGTTCTCACGGGAGAAGAAACTATGGCTACACCTTC
>TRBV9|once|TRBJ2-1|-
CASSPRSSEGYNEQFF
TGTGCCAGCAGCCCTCGATCTAGCGAGGGGTACAATGAGCAGTTCTTC
>TRBV9|-|TRBJ2-2|TRBD1
CASRAPGQSNTGELFF
TGTGCCAGCAGAGCCCCGGGACAGTCGAACACCGGGGAGCTGTTTTTT
>TRBV11-2|few|TRBJ2-5|-
CASSLVTREETQYF
TGTGCCAGCAGCTTAGTCACCAGGGAAGAGACCCAGTACTTC